This TCR beta chain was observed in a study of blood T cell repertoires in COVID-19. V gave up 4 bases and J gave up 5 bases; unmatched junction bases: 11. Germline V CDR1 and CDR2: MNHNY, SVGAGI (reference sequence). This CDR3 spans 16 amino acids. This clone was observed once. The table came from immunoSEQ multiplex PCR; TCRdb's copy has only in-frame clones and leaves some out. The table lists around 25,000 clones, about 87% of them singletons. This receptor was taken from a human donor in a cohort sampled during active COVID-19. Input material: peripheral blood. The chain couples TRBV6-6 to TRBJ2-5, with 9 bases fitting TRBD1. CDR3 nucleotides: TGTGCCAGCAGTTCGACAGGGGGTAGGAGCCAGGAGACCCAGTACTTC. The encoded protein is CASSSTGGRSQETQYF.